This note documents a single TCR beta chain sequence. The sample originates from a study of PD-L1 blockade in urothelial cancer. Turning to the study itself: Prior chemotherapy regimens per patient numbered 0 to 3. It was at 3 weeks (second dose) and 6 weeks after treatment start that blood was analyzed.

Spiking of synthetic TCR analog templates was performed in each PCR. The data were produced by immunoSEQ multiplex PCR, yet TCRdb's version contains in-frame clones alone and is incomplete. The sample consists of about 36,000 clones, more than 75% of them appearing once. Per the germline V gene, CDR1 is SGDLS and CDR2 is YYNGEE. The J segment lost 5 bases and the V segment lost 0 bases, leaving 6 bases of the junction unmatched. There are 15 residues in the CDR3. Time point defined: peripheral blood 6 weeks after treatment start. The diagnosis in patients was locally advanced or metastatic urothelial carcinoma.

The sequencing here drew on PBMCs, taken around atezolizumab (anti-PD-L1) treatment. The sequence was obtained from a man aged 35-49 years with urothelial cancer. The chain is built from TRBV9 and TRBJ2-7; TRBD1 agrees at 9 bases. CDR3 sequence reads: CASSVAGTGLHEQYF. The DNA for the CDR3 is TGTGCCAGCAGCGTAGCCGGGACAGGGCTCCACGAGCAGTACTTC.